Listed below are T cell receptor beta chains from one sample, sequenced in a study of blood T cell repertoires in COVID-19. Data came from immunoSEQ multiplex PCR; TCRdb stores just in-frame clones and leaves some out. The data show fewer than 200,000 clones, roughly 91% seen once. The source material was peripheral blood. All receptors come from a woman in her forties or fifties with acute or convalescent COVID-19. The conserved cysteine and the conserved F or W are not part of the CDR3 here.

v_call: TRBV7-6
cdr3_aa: ASSLVGEENNQPQH

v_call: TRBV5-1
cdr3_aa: ASSSDPGTGKSYT

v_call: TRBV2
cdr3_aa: ASRLQGFSPLH

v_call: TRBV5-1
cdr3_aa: ASSLASGTQETQY

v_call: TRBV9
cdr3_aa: ASSGGDSLSYEQY

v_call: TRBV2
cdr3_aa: ASRGQLNEKLF

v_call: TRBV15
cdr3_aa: ATSREGVGSPLH

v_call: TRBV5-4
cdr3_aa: ASSTGTAGNTIY

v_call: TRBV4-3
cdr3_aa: ASSQERRGISNEQF

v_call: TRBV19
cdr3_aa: ATRPWGQGISTGELF

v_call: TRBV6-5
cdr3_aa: ASSQVTNTEAF